Presented here are 7 T cell receptor beta chains from one specimen sequenced in a study of control samples from healthy donors and cancer patients. Profiled with immunoSEQ multiplex PCR; TCRdb holds only in-frame clones, not every one. The table includes about 130,000 clones, over 80% detected once. The specimen was PBMCs. These receptors all stem from a man older than 75 with head and neck cancer.

The chain joins TRBV4-1 to TRBJ1-3, with D unclear. The V end was cut by 0 bases, the J end by 4 bases, with 7 bases between. Germline CDR1 MGHRA, CDR2 YSYEKL. The CDR3 has 14 amino acids. For the CDR3, the DNA is TGCGCCAGCAGCCAAGAGCAGGAGGGAAACACCATATATTTT. Translating it yields CASSQEQEGNTIYF.

Note on this clone: Other DNA sequences in this sample translate to the same CDR3. The genes are TRBV14 and TRBJ1-2; TRBD1 matches at 7 bases. Trimming at V came to 2 bases and at J to 5 bases, leaving 5 bases not matched to a gene. Germline V lookup: CDR1 SGHDN, CDR2 FVKESK. The CDR3 covers 14 residues. The CDR3 loop is CASSQSGTAYGYTF. In DNA form, the CDR3 reads TGTGCCAGCAGCCAATCGGGGACAGCTTATGGCTACACCTTC.

The rearrangement joins TRBV28 to TRBJ1-1; 7 bases fit TRBD1. The germline V gene has CDR1 MDHEN and CDR2 SYDVKM. V shed 3 bases, J shed 3 bases, and the junction held 7 bases outside the gene matches. The CDR3 consists of 15 residues. The CDR3 is CASSFLSQGDTEAFF. The CDR3 DNA is TGTGCCAGCAGTTTTTTAAGCCAGGGGGACACTGAAGCTTTCTTT.

The genes are TRBV2 and TRBJ1-3; D remains ambiguous. Germline lookup yields CDR1 SNHLY and CDR2 FYNNEI. V was pared by 3 bases and J by 1 base, with 7 bases between. CDR3 length: 14 amino acids. CDR3 DNA: TGTGCCAGCAGTGACAGGAGATCTGGAAACACCATATATTTT. It codes for CASSDRRSGNTIYF.

The CDR3 bases are TGCGCCAGCAGCCAAGGTAACAGGTTCGAAGCTTTCTTT. It yields the protein CASSQGNRFEAFF. V usage is TRBV4-1 and J usage is TRBJ1-1, with a possible D match to TRBD1 (5 bases). The CDR3 runs 13 residues. Germline loops: CDR1 MGHRA, CDR2 YSYEKL. Trimming shortened V by 1 base and J by 8 bases, and 11 bases separated the two germline ends.

V and J are TRBV27 and TRBJ2-7; 7 bases match TRBD1. Germline V lookup: CDR1 MNHEY, CDR2 SMNVEV (reference sequence). This CDR3 has 12 residues. The V and J ends lost 3 bases and 5 bases, in that order; junction bases with no gene match: 1. CDR3 coding DNA: TGTGCCAGCAGTTTTCAGGGGGACGAGCAGTACTTC. It is translated as CASSFQGDEQYF.

Comment on this clone: The sample holds other DNA sequences that translate to the same CDR3. The V and J genes are TRBV4-1 and TRBJ2-6, with TRBD1 as a possible D gene (6 bases). The CDR3 spans 15 residues. CDR1 and CDR2 (germline): MGHRA, YSYEKL. The germline V and J ends were trimmed by 5 bases and 2 bases, with 10 bases remaining between them. CDR3 loop: CASSSTGTGANVLTF. The CDR3 region has the DNA TGCGCCAGCAGCAGCACAGGGACTGGGGCCAACGTCCTGACTTTC.